This passage covers 14 T cell receptor beta chains from one sample sequenced in a study of blood T cell repertoires in COVID-19. Profiled with immunoSEQ multiplex PCR; TCRdb holds only in-frame clones, not every one. The sample shows more than 200,000 clones, 80% to 90% of them seen only once. Source material: peripheral blood. All receptors come from a man aged 35 to 55 with acute or convalescent COVID-19.

This clone has just one count. The chain is built from TRBV28 and TRBJ2-1, with TRBD2 matching over 14 bases. With 4 bases clipped from V and 8 bases from J, the junction kept 10 bases outside the gene matches. There are 17 residues in the CDR3. The germline CDR1 and CDR2 sequences are MDHEN and SYDVKM. The CDR3 loop is CASSSYRLAGGPDEQFF. CDR3 nucleotides: TGTGCCAGCAGTTCGTACCGACTAGCGGGAGGGCCGGATGAGCAGTTCTTC.

The genes are TRBV19 and TRBJ1-2; 8 bases map to TRBD1. V lost 1 base to trimming and J lost 3 bases; unmatched junction nucleotides: 4. The CDR3 extends over 15 amino acids. Germline assignment: CDR1 LNHDA and CDR2 SQIVND (reference sequence). The CDR3 DNA reads as TGTGCCAGTAGTATAGTTCAGGGGGCAGACTATGGCTACACCTTC. This gives the protein CASSIVQGADYGYTF.

The chain links TRBV19 to TRBJ2-3; 7 bases align to TRBD1. V trimming: 3 bases; J trimming: 14 bases; junction bases outside the gene matches: 5. Germline V lookup: CDR1 LNHDA, CDR2 SQIVND (reference sequence). The CDR3 contains 11 residues. CDR3: CASSIRDSRYF. Written as DNA, the CDR3 is TGTGCCAGTAGTATTCGGGACAGTCGGTATTTT.

The genes are TRBV5-5 and TRBJ2-7, with 9 nucleotides matching TRBD1. The CDR3 sequence is 13 residues long. J gave up 5 bases and V 4 bases, and 4 bases lay outside the gene matches. Germline lookup yields CDR1 SGHKS and CDR2 YYEKEE (reference sequence). The CDR3 spells CASSDYRGHEQYF. The DNA for the CDR3 is TGTGCCAGCAGCGATTACAGGGGGCACGAGCAGTACTTC.

V is TRBV2 and J is TRBJ1-3; a possible D gene is TRBD1 (5 bases). The CDR3 length is 15 residues. Germline V lookup: CDR1 SNHLY, CDR2 FYNNEI. The V gene lost 1 base and the J gene lost 4 bases, with 11 bases spanning the gap. DNA for the CDR3: TGTGCCAGCAGTGAAGGGCCAGGGCTCGGAAACACCATATATTTT. It is translated as CASSEGPGLGNTIYF.

The rearrangement uses TRBV11-2 and TRBJ1-3; D not resolved. From germline, CDR1 is SGHAT and CDR2 FQNNGV. The CDR3 sequence is 12 residues long. The germline V and J ends were trimmed by 5 bases and 3 bases, with 5 bases remaining between them. The CDR3 bases are TGTGCCAGCAGCCTCCTTGGAAACACCATATATTTT. It encodes CASSLLGNTIYF.

The rearrangement joins TRBV19 to TRBJ2-7; 9 bases agree with TRBD2. Unmatched junction bases numbered 13, after V lost 8 bases and J lost 5 bases. The CDR3 is 15 amino acids. The germline V gene has CDR1 LNHDA and CDR2 SQIVND (reference sequence). The DNA of the CDR3 is TGTGCCAGTGCTGGGGGGTTGACTAGCGGTCACGAGCAGTACTTC. Translating it yields CASAGGLTSGHEQYF.

The chain combines TRBV6-5 with TRBJ2-1; D is possibly TRBD2 (5 bases). Trimming removed 2 bases at V and 0 bases at J, with 8 bases between. CDR1 is MNHEY, CDR2 SVGAGI, per germline. CDR3 size: 15 residues. The CDR3 sequence is CASSYVGSSYNEQFF. The DNA for the CDR3 is TGTGCCAGCAGTTACGTAGGGAGCTCCTACAATGAGCAGTTCTTC.

The chain carries TRBV27 and TRBJ2-7, with D tentatively TRBD1 (6 bases). The germline V gene encodes CDR1 MNHEY and CDR2 SMNVEV (reference sequence). The ends were cut back, 2 bases at V and 1 base at J, with 9 bases in the middle. The CDR3 has 14 residues. Here the CDR3 reads CASSLLGASYEQYF. In DNA form, the CDR3 reads TGTGCCAGCAGTTTACTGGGGGCGTCCTACGAGCAGTACTTC.

The chain employs TRBV5-8 and TRBJ2-3; D call uncertain. The germline gives CDR1 SGHTS, CDR2 YDEGEE. This CDR3 is built from 12 residues. V lost 0 bases and J 6 bases, leaving 5 bases between the germline ends. CDR3 region: CASSLAGDTQYF. For the CDR3, the DNA is TGTGCCAGCAGCTTGGCCGGGGATACGCAGTATTTT.

This clone was recorded a few times. The chain carries TRBV12-3 or TRBV12-4 and TRBJ1-1, with D maybe TRBD1 (5 bases). Trimming left V 7 bases short and J 0 bases short, with 9 bases between. The CDR3 runs 13 residues. The CDR3, as DNA: TGTGCCAGCACCGGGGGGGTGAACACTGAAGCTTTCTTT. This gives the protein CASTGGVNTEAFF.

This chain's CDR3 is CASSLGTSGNEQFF. The CDR3 region has the DNA TGTGCCAGCAGCTTAGGGACTAGCGGGAATGAGCAGTTCTTC. This chain uses TRBV11-2 with TRBJ2-1; 11 bases align to TRBD2. V lost 1 base, J lost 7 bases, and 0 bases stayed unmatched. Germline loops: CDR1 SGHAT, CDR2 FQNNGV. This CDR3 has 14 residues.

The chain joins TRBV5-4 to TRBJ2-5; 11 bases are a match to TRBD2. The CDR3 length is 18 residues. V shed 4 bases, J shed 1 base, and the junction held 12 bases outside the gene matches. In germline, CDR1 is SGHNT, CDR2 YYREEE (reference sequence). The CDR3 loop is CASSLDLLAGEPQETQYF. In DNA form, the CDR3 reads TGTGCCAGCAGCCTGGATCTACTAGCGGGAGAACCCCAAGAGACCCAGTACTTC.

The V gene is TRBV5-8, the J gene TRBJ1-5; a possible D gene is TRBD1 (5 bases). There are 13 residues in the CDR3. V was pared by 6 bases and J by 3 bases, with 10 bases between. The V gene's germline CDR1 is SGHTS and CDR2 YDEGEE. The CDR3 loop reads CASKRQFNQPQHF. CDR3 coding DNA: TGTGCCAGCAAACGACAGTTCAATCAGCCCCAGCATTTT.